Following are 13 T cell receptor beta chains from one sample sequenced in a study of response to subunit inactivated influenza vaccine. One entry per CDR3 protein results from TCRdb running MiXCR on the RT-PCR reads. The sample consists of about 540,000 distinct CDR3 sequences, roughly 25% of them appearing once. This same sample was also part of a study on T cells expressing NK-cell markers. That study reports: It was by 5'RACE template switching with UMIs that TCR beta cDNA was made.

The sample was CD4+ T cells sorted from PBMCs, taken roughly 13 days after vaccination. The source is a man aged 45-65 years who received an inactivated influenza vaccine.

There are many counts of this clonotype. CDR3 sequence reads: CASSSGTTTDTQYF. For the CDR3, the DNA is TGTGCCAGCAGCTCCGGGACAACCACAGATACGCAGTATTTT. The J gene is TRBJ2-3, the V gene TRBV7-9; D possibly corresponds to TRBD1 (6 bases). Trimming took 4 bases from V and 2 from J, leaving 10 bases between them. Germline loops: CDR1 SEHNR, CDR2 FQNEAQ (reference sequence). The CDR3 loop spans 14 amino acids.

The chain joins TRBV24-1 to TRBJ2-5; 11 nucleotides match TRBD1. V was pared by 4 bases and J by 5 bases, with 8 bases of the junction left unmatched. The CDR3 contains 16 residues. CDR1 is KGHDR, CDR2 SFDVKD, per germline. CDR3 amino acids: CATSDLGQGAGETQYF. In nucleotides, the CDR3 is TGTGCCACCAGTGACCTTGGACAGGGGGCCGGGGAGACCCAGTACTTC.

The chain employs TRBV27 and TRBJ2-7; D is unresolved. The CDR3 is 14 residues long. CDR1 is MNHEY, CDR2 SMNVEV, per germline (reference sequence). Trimming shortened V by 0 bases and J by 3 bases, and 9 bases separated the two germline ends. The CDR3 region is CASSLSGFNYEQYF. CDR3 DNA sequence: TGTGCCAGCAGTTTATCAGGGTTCAACTACGAGCAGTACTTC.

This clonotype was detected a few times. The rearrangement uses TRBV7-8 and TRBJ2-7, with TRBD2 matching 10 bases. CDR3 length: 15 amino acids. The junction had 8 bases not matched to a gene; V was cut back by 5 bases and J by 4 bases. CDR1 SGHVS and CDR2 FQNEAQ come from the germline V gene. CDR3 DNA: TGTGCCAGCAGCCGGCAACTAGCGGGACAATACGAGCAGTACTTC. Protein: CASSRQLAGQYEQYF.

V and J are TRBV4-3 and TRBJ2-5; no firm D call. This CDR3 region has 13 residues. Germline CDR1 and CDR2: LGHNA and YSLEER. The V end was cut by 1 base, the J end by 4 bases, with 7 bases between. The DNA for the CDR3 is TGCGCCAGCAGCCAAGGTCGAGGAGAGACCCAGTACTTC. It yields the protein CASSQGRGETQYF.

This clonotype was seen a handful of times. The chain has TRBV28 and TRBJ1-5, with D possibly TRBD1 on 6 matching bases. The CDR3 extends over 14 amino acids. Germline lookup yields CDR1 MDHEN and CDR2 SYDVKM. Trimming took 5 bases from V and 3 from J, leaving 11 bases between them. The CDR3 DNA sequence: TGTGCCAGCAGTCGCGGGACATTCAATCAGCCCCAGCATTTT. Protein product: CASSRGTFNQPQHF.

This clonotype has just a few counts. The chain uses TRBV7-2 and TRBJ2-5, with D perhaps being TRBD1 or TRBD2 (5 bases each). CDR1 is SGHTA and CDR2 is FQGNSA in the germline V gene. The CDR3 contains 11 residues. The ends were cut back, 5 bases at V and 9 bases at J, with 10 bases in the middle. This CDR3 is CASSQVGAQYF. In DNA form, the CDR3 reads TGTGCCAGCAGCCAGGTGGGGGCCCAGTACTTC. Drawing the rest from reference TRBV7-2 and TRBJ2-5, the complete variable domain is GAGVSQSPSNKVTEKGKDVELRCDPISGHTALYWYRQSLGQGLEFLIYFQGNSAPDKSGLPSDRFSAERTGGSVSTLTIQRTQQEDSAVYLCASSQVGAQYFGPGTRLLVL.

The chain links TRBV7-2 to TRBJ2-7, with TRBD1 identical over 7 bases. Germline V gene lookup returns CDR1 SGHTA and CDR2 FQGNSA. Unmatched junction bases numbered 7, after V lost 5 bases and J lost 3 bases. This CDR3 comprises 14 residues. The CDR3 loop reads CASSQRQGIYEQYF. The CDR3 bases are TGTGCCAGCAGCCAACGACAGGGAATCTACGAGCAGTACTTC.

There are a few counts of this clonotype. This chain uses TRBV6-1 with TRBJ2-5; no definite D call. The ends were cut back, 5 bases at V and 2 bases at J, with 9 bases in the middle. This CDR3 has 13 amino acids. The germline gives CDR1 MNHNS, CDR2 SASEGT. The CDR3 here is CASSIDTQETQYF. DNA of the CDR3: TGTGCCAGCAGTATAGACACTCAAGAGACCCAGTACTTC.

This clonotype was seen more than once but under ten times. The chain has TRBV12-3 or TRBV12-4 and TRBJ2-1; 12 positions agree with TRBD2. This CDR3 is built from 15 residues. With 6 bases clipped from V and 6 bases from J, the junction kept 6 bases outside the gene matches. The CDR3 region has the DNA TGTGCCAGCAGCCGACTAGCGGGGGCGGTCAATGAGCAGTTCTTC. This sequence encodes CASSRLAGAVNEQFF.

The chain recombines TRBV6-1 with TRBJ2-2; TRBD2 agrees at 13 bases. This CDR3 region has 15 residues. Looked up from germline, CDR1 is MNHNS and CDR2 is SASEGT. The trim removed 5 bases at V and 6 bases at J, leaving 3 bases unmatched. CDR3: CASSLTSGRAGELFF. The DNA for the CDR3 is TGTGCCAGCAGTCTAACTAGCGGGAGGGCCGGGGAGCTGTTTTTT.

The chain recombines TRBV7-3 with TRBJ2-1, with TRBD2 matching over 10 bases. J gave up 4 bases and V 5 bases, and 5 bases lay outside the gene matches. CDR3 size: 15 residues. Germline V gene lookup returns CDR1 SGHTA and CDR2 FQGTGA. CDR3 region: CASSGGLASYNEQFF. The CDR3 DNA sequence: TGTGCCAGCAGCGGGGGACTAGCGTCTTACAATGAGCAGTTCTTC.

This clonotype came up a few times. The chain links TRBV28 to TRBJ2-4; D possibly corresponds to TRBD2 (6 bases). With 2 bases removed from V and 0 bases from J, the gap between germline ends came to 23 bases. Germline CDR1 is MDHEN and CDR2 is SYDVKM. The CDR3 runs to 20 residues. The CDR3 DNA sequence: TGTGCCAGCAGTTTAGAATTTTTCGGGGAGGTATCGCTAGCCAAAAACATTCAGTACTTC. Translation: CASSLEFFGEVSLAKNIQYF.